This entry features one T cell receptor (beta chain) sequence. Antigen specificity is unknown. These data come from a study of cytomegalovirus exposure and HLA in healthy donors. Study outcomes and limitations: Under in vitro conditions, a few CMV-associated chains were confirmed as specific for CMV antigens. In an earlier analysis, productive rearrangement rates for most beta V segments clustered near 87% or 30%. Clonal expansion was found to be greater in HLA-associated TCR beta chains than in equally common others in a later analysis.

Both 60 Vbeta primers and 13 Jbeta primers went into the PCR. TCRdb's copy holds only in-frame clones and misses some; the assay was immunoSEQ multiplex PCR. Seen here are about 130,000 clones, less than 85% observed once, and the top ten hold more than 2%. The J segment lost 6 bases and the V segment lost 6 bases, leaving 3 bases of the junction unmatched. Germline CDR1 is LNHDA and CDR2 is SQIVND (reference sequence). The CDR3 sequence is 13 residues long. This receptor was identified in a woman aged 40 to 50 in good health and CMV-seropositive. The gene calls are TRBV19 and TRBJ2-7, with 12 positions matching TRBD2. Sequencing was carried out using PBMCs. The CDR3 DNA is TGTGCCAGTAGGACTAGCGGGAGAGGCGAGCAGTACTTC. Translation: CASRTSGRGEQYF.